The clone carrying this TCR beta chain was counted between two and nine times. The target antigen is unknown. This CDR3 contains 10 residues. Per the germline V gene, CDR1 is SQVTM and CDR2 is ANQGSEA. V dropped 3 bases and J dropped 8 bases, with 7 bases sitting between them. The data stem from a study of T cells after yellow fever vaccination. The study's findings and limits: It was a small share of clonotypes that appeared in both CD4 and CD8 compartments.

For TCR, cDNA came from 5'RACE template switching, which added a universal primer site and UMIs. TCRdb re-called the 5' RACE reads with MiXCR, one entry per CDR3 protein. The sample lists under 550,000 distinct CDR3 sequences, around a fifth occurring once. Sample: PBMCs, taken 21 days after the first yellow fever vaccination. The chain employs TRBV29-1 and TRBJ1-1; D gene unclear. This sequence originates from a man aged 18 to 30 who received the YFV17D yellow fever vaccine. CDR3 loop: CSVDNGEAFF. The CDR3 DNA reads TGCAGCGTTGACAACGGGGAAGCTTTCTTT.